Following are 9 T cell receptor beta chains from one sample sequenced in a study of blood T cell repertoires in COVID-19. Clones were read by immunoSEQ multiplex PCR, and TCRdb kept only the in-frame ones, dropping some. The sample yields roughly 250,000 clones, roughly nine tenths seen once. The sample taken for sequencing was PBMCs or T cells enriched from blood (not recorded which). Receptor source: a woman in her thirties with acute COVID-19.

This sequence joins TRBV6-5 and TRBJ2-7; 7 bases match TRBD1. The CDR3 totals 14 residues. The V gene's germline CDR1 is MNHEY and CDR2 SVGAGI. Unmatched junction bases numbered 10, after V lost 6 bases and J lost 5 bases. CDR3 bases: TGTGCCAGCAGGGGGACAGAAGGATCCAACGAGCAGTACTTC. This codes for CASRGTEGSNEQYF.

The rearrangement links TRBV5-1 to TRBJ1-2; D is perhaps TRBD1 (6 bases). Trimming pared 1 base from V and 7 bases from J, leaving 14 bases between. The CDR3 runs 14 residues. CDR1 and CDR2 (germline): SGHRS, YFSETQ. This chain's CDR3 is CASSLYKGTTGYTF. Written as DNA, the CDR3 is TGCGCCAGCAGCTTGTACAAGGGGACAACTGGCTACACCTTC.

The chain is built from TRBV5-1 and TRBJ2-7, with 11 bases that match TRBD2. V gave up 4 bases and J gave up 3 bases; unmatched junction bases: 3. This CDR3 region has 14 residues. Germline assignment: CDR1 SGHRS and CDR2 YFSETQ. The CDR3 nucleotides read TGCGCCAGCAGCCCGGGACTAGCGGTCTACGAGCAGTACTTC. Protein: CASSPGLAVYEQYF.

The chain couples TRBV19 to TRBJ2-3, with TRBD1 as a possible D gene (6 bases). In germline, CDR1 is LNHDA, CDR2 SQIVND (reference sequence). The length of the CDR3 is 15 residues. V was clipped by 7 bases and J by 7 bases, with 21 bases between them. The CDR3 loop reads CASTVGGLISNTQYF. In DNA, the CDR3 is TGTGCCAGTACCGTTGGGGGCCTAATCTCGAATACGCAGTATTTT.

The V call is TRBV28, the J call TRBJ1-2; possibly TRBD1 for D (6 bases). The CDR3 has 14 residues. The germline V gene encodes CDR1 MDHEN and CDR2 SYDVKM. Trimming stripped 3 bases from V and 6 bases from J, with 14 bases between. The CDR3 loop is CASSLGRGRDGYTF. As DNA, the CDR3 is TGTGCCAGCAGTTTGGGCAGGGGAAGAGATGGCTACACCTTC.

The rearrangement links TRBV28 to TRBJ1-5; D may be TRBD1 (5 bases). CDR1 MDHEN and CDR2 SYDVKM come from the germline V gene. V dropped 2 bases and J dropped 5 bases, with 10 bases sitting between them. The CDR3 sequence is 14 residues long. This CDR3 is CASSLRTFYQPQHF. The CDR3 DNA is TGTGCCAGCAGTTTAAGGACATTTTATCAGCCCCAGCATTTT.

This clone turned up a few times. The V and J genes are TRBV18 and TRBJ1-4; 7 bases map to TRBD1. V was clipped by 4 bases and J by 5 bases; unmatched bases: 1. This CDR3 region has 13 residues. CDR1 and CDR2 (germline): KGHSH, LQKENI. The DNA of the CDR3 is TGTGCCAGCTCACAACAGGGGAATGAAAAACTGTTTTTT. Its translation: CASSQQGNEKLFF.

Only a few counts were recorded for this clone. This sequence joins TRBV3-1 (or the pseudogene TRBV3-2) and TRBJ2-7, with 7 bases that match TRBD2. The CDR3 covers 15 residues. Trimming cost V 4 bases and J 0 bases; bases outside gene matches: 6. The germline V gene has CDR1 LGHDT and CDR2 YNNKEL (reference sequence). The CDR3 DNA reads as TGTGCCAGCAGCCTCGACGGGGGGTTCTCCTACGAGCAGTACTTC. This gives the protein CASSLDGGFSYEQYF.

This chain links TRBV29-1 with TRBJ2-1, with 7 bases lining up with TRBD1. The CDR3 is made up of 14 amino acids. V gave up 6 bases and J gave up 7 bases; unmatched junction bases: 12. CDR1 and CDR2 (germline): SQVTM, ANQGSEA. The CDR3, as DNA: TGCAGCGTGGACGACCTGGACAGGACAAATGAGCAGTTCTTC. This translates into CSVDDLDRTNEQFF.